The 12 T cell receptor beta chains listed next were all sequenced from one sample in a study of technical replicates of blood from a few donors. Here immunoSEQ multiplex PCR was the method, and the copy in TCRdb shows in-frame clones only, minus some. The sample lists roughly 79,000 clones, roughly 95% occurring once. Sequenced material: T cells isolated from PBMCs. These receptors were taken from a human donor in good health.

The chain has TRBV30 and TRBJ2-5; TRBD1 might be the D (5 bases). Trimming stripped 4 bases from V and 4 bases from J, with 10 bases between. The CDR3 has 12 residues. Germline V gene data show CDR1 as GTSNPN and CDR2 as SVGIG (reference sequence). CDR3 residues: CAWNPQGETQYF. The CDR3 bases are TGTGCCTGGAATCCCCAGGGAGAGACCCAGTACTTC.

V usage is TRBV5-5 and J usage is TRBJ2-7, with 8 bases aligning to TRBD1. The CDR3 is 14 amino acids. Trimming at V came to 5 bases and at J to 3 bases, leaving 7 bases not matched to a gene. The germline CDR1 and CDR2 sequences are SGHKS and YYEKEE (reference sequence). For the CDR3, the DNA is TGTGCCAGCAGGGACAGGGTACAAGACTACGAGCAGTACTTC. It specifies CASRDRVQDYEQYF.

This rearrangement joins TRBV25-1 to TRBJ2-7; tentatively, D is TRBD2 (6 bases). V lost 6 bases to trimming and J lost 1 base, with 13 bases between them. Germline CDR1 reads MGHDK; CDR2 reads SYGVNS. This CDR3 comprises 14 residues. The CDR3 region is CASSPRESSYEQYF. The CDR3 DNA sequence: TGTGCCAGCAGCCCACGGGAGTCATCCTACGAGCAGTACTTC.

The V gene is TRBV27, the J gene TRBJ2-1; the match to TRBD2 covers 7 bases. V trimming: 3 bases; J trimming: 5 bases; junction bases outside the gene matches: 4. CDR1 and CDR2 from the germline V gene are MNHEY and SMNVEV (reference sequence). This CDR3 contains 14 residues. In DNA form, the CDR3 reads TGTGCCAGCAGTTTTTTTGCGGGAGACAATGAGCAGTTCTTC. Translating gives CASSFFAGDNEQFF.

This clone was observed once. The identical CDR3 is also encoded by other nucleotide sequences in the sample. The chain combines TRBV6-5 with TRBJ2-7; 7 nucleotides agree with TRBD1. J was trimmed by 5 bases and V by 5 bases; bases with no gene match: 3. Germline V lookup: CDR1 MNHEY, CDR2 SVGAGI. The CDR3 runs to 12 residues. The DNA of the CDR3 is TGTGCCAGCAGTCCTGACAGGGACGAGCAGTACTTC. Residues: CASSPDRDEQYF.

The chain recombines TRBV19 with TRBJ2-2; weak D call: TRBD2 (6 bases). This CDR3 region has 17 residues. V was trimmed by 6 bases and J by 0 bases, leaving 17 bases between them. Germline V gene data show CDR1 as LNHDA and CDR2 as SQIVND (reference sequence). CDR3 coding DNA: TGTGCCAGTAGGCCCCGCCGGGACTCAGCGAACACCGGGGAGCTGTTTTTT. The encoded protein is CASRPRRDSANTGELFF.

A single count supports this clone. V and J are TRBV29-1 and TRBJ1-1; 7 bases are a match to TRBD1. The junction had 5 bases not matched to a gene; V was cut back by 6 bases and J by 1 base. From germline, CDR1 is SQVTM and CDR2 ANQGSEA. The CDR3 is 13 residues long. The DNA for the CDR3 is TGCAGCGTCGCCGGGACAGCGAACACTGAAGCTTTCTTT. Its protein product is CSVAGTANTEAFF.

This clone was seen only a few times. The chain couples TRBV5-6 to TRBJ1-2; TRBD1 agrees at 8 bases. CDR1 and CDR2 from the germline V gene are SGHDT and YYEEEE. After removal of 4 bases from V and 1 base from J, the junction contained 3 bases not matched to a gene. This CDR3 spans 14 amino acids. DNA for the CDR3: TGTGCCAGCAGCCCAGGACAGGGTAACTATGGCTACACCTTC. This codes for CASSPGQGNYGYTF.

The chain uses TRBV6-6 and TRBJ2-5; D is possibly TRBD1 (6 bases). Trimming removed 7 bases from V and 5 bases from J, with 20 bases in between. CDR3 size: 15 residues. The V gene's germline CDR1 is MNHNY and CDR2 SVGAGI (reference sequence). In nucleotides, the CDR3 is TGTGCCAGCACGACGGGGCAGGGGAAGTGGGAGACCCAGTACTTC. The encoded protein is CASTTGQGKWETQYF.

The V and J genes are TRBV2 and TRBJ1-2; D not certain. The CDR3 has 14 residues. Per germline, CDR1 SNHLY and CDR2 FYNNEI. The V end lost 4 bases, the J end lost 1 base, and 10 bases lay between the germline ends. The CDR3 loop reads CASSVRLGNYGYTF. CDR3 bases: TGTGCCAGCAGTGTCAGACTGGGTAACTATGGCTACACCTTC.

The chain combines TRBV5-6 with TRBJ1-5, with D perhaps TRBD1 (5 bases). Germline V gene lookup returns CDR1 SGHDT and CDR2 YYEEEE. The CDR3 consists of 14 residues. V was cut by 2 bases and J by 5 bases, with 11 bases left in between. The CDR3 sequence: CASSFRGNHQPQHF. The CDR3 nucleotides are TGTGCCAGCAGCTTTCGGGGGAACCATCAGCCCCAGCATTTT. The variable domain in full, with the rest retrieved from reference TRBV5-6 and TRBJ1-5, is DAGVTQSPTHLIKTRGQQVTLRCSPKSGHDTVSWYQQALGQGPQFIFQYYEEEERQRGNFPDRFSGHQFPNYSSELNVNALLLGDSALYLCASSFRGNHQPQHFGDGTRLSIL.

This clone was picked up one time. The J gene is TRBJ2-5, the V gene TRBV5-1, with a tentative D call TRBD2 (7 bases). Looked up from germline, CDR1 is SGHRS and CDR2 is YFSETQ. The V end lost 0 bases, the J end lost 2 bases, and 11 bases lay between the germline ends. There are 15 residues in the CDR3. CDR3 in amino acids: CASSLDGGPQETQYF. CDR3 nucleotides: TGCGCCAGCAGCTTGGACGGGGGGCCTCAAGAGACCCAGTACTTC.